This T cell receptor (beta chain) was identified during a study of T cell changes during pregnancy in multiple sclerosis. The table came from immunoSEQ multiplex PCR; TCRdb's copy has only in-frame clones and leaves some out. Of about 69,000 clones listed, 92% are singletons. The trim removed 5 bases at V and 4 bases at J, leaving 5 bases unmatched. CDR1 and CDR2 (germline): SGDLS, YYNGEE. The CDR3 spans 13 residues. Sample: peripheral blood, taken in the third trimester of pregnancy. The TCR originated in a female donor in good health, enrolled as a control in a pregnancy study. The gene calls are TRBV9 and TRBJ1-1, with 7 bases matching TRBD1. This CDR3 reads CASSHRGGTEAFF. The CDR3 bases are TGTGCCAGCAGTCACAGGGGTGGCACTGAAGCTTTCTTT.